This T cell receptor (beta chain) was profiled in a study of CD8 T cells in Susac syndrome. The CDR3 runs 12 residues. The V gene lost 4 bases and the J gene lost 6 bases, with 8 bases spanning the gap. Per the germline V gene, CDR1 is LGHDT and CDR2 is YNNKEL (reference sequence). Random hexamers were used to reverse transcribe 0.5 to 1 ug of RNA. One entry per CDR3 protein, called by TCRdb with MiXCR from the immunoSEQ multiplex PCR reads. This sample has 150,000 to 200,000 distinct CDR3 sequences; 93% occur once, and the top ten carry 0.13%. The V gene is TRBV3-1, the J gene TRBJ2-3; D unclear. This TCR derives from a human donor in good health. The source material was CD4+ T cells from PBMCs. The CDR3 reads CASSPQPDTQYF. Here the CDR3 DNA reads TGTGCCAGCAGCCCACAGCCCGATACGCAGTATTTT.